These T cell receptor beta chains were read from a single sample in a study of tumor-infiltrating lymphocytes in primary liver carcinoma. TCRdb re-called the multiplex PCR reads with MiXCR, one entry per CDR3 protein. This sample carries some 200,000 distinct CDR3 sequences, less than 65% of them seen once, and the ten largest clones take approximately 6.5%. Material: peripheral blood. These receptor sequences come from a woman aged 60-75 years with primary liver carcinoma and hepatitis B virus infection. CDR3s include the opening cysteine and the closing phenylalanine or tryptophan. Each record gives: V gene, J gene, CDR3 protein.

V: TRBV11-2
J: TRBJ2-5
CDR3: CASSLGFPPSGETQHF

V: TRBV7-9
J: TRBJ2-2
CDR3: CASSLRPGELFF

V: TRBV28
J: TRBJ2-7
CDR3: CASSSAGTSAYEQYF

V: TRBV11-1
J: TRBJ2-3
CDR3: CASRFTQGRATDTQYF

V: TRBV21-1
J: TRBJ2-1
CDR3: CASSKESGSGRKDNEQFF

V: TRBV4-2
J: TRBJ2-7
CDR3: CASSPRLAGGNEQYF

V: TRBV6-1
J: TRBJ2-7
CDR3: CASSEFRVGQQYF

V: TRBV5-4
J: TRBJ2-1
CDR3: CASSFSLGGEQFF

V: TRBV9
J: TRBJ2-7
CDR3: CASSPTGTRGEQYF

V: TRBV11-2
J: TRBJ2-7
CDR3: CASSLQTENSYEQYF

V: TRBV7-9
J: TRBJ2-2
CDR3: CASRNATITGELFF

V: TRBV29-1
J: TRBJ2-7
CDR3: CSVEGGRGTSSRYEQYF

V: TRBV12-3/TRBV12-4
J: TRBJ2-1
CDR3: CASSLLTGQFF

V: TRBV11-2
J: TRBJ2-3
CDR3: CTSSFDSVTDTQYF

V: TRBV23-1
J: TRBJ1-5
CDR3: CASSQSGHDQPQHF

V: TRBV5-6
J: TRBJ2-7
CDR3: CASSAIPGTGIPYEQYF

V: TRBV11-3
J: TRBJ2-1
CDR3: CASSASSYDGQFF

V: TRBV9
J: TRBJ1-5
CDR3: CASSVGWEPQHF

V: TRBV4-1
J: TRBJ2-5
CDR3: CASSHGGLAGLQETQCF

V: TRBV11-3
J: TRBJ2-3
CDR3: CTRSLDPVPLARRDTQYF

V: TRBV5-6
J: TRBJ1-1
CDR3: CASSQTGPTPLVFF

V: TRBV5-1
J: TRBJ1-2
CDR3: CVSSSSGTGGGGYTF

V: TRBV6-2/TRBV6-3
J: TRBJ2-6
CDR3: CASSRTGPNVLTF

V: TRBV6-1
J: TRBJ1-1
CDR3: CASSLGSARGTEAFF

V: TRBV5-6
J: TRBJ2-7
CDR3: CASCFRGTASYEQYF

V: TRBV7-2
J: TRBJ2-6
CDR3: CASSSSGRISGANVLTF

V: TRBV11-2
J: TRBJ2-4
CDR3: CASTLDYRGNGIQYF

V: TRBV28
J: TRBJ1-2
CDR3: CASSPDLNYDYTF

V: TRBV11-2
J: TRBJ2-7
CDR3: CASSQLSGTSKYEQYF

V: TRBV11-3
J: TRBJ2-3
CDR3: CASSLDGTSNDTQYF

V: TRBV5-6
J: TRBJ2-7
CDR3: CASSLCYSGPGEQYF

V: TRBV9
J: TRBJ2-7
CDR3: CASSVGGRASYEQYF

V: TRBV4-1
J: TRBJ1-1
CDR3: CASSRRIEGIEALF

V: TRBV11-2
J: TRBJ1-4
CDR3: CASTNRVGREKLFF

V: TRBV12-3/TRBV12-4
J: TRBJ2-7
CDR3: CASSPGRGLAEKGERYF

V: TRBV4-1
J: TRBJ2-7
CDR3: CASSQDLGYRGLYVQYF

V: TRBV30
J: TRBJ1-1
CDR3: CAWTGHIGTEAFF

V: TRBV11-2
J: TRBJ2-7
CDR3: CTSSAPLYEQYF

V: TRBV6-2/TRBV6-3
J: TRBJ2-3
CDR3: CASSYLPSTDTQYF

V: TRBV13
J: TRBJ1-2
CDR3: CASSSPRARSYGYTF

V: TRBV11-3
J: TRBJ1-1
CDR3: CASSLQGRGRTGAFF

V: TRBV7-8
J: TRBJ2-5
CDR3: CASSLGGQRAETQYF

V: TRBV6-1
J: TRBJ2-7
CDR3: CASSIRRTSIGDEQYF

V: TRBV6-6
J: TRBJ2-1
CDR3: CASSYSSQRAYNEQFF

V: TRBV5-1
J: TRBJ1-1
CDR3: CASAEGGVNTEAFF

V: TRBV11-2
J: TRBJ2-7
CDR3: CAISPSGFYEHYF

V: TRBV28
J: TRBJ2-7
CDR3: CASSLGAGGSLRGSSYEQYF

V: TRBV11-3
J: TRBJ2-2
CDR3: CASSLSPRGDPELFF